This TCR beta chain was captured by sequencing in a study of T cells in localized non-small cell lung cancer. TCRdb's copy holds only in-frame clones and misses some; the assay was immunoSEQ multiplex PCR. The data hold 72,000 or so clones, with less than 90% observed a single time. With regard to this clone: Its antigen remains unknown.

Per germline, CDR1 LNHDA and CDR2 SQIVND (reference sequence). This CDR3 has 17 amino acids. With 7 bases removed from V and 7 bases from J, the gap between germline ends came to 25 bases. Regarding the study as a whole: As only one tumor region underwent sequencing, heterogeneity remains possible. Adjacent lung tissue had a median approximately 57 of the top 100 clones found in the tumor. Uninvolved adjacent lung showed the highest T cell clonality, exceeding tumor. Patients showing higher blood T cell density tended to see longer overall survival.

The material was peripheral blood, obtained before any cancer treatment. This clonotype was obtained from a male donor older than 55 with stage III squamous cell lung carcinoma. V and J are TRBV19 and TRBJ1-4, with D possibly being TRBD1 (5 bases). The CDR3 nucleotides are TGTGCCAGTAACGCCGGGGCCATGCTTGGAGTCGGTGAAAAACTGTTTTTT. It codes for CASNAGAMLGVGEKLFF.